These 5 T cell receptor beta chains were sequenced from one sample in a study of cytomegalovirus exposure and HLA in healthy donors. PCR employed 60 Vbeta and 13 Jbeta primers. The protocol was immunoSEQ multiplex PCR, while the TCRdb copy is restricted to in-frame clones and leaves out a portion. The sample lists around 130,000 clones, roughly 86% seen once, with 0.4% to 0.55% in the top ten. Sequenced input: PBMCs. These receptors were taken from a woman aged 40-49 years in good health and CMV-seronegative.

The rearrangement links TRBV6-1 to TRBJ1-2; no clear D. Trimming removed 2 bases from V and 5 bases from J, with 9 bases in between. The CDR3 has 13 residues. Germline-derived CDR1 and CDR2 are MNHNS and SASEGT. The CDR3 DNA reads TGTGCCAGCAGTGAACAGGCTGATTATGGCTACACCTTC. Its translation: CASSEQADYGYTF.

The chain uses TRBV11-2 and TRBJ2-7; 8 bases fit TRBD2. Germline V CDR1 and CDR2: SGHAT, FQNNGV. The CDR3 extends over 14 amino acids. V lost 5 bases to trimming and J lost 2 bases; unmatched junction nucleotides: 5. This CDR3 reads CASSQDGGAYEQYF. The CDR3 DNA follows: TGTGCCAGCAGCCAAGACGGGGGGGCCTACGAGCAGTACTTC.

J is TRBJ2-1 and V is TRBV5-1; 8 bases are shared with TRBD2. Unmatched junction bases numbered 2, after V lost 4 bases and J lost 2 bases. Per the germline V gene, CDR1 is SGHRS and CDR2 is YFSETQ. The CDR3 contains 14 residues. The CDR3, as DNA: TGCGCCAGCAGCCCCGGGGGGGCCTACAATGAGCAGTTCTTC. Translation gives CASSPGGAYNEQFF.

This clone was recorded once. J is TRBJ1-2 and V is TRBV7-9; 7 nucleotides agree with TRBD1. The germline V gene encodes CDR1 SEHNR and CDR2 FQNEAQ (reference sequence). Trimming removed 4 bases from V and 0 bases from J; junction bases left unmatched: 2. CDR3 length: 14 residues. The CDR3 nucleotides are TGTGCCAGCAGCTCGGACAGGTCTAACTATGGCTACACCTTC. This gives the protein CASSSDRSNYGYTF.

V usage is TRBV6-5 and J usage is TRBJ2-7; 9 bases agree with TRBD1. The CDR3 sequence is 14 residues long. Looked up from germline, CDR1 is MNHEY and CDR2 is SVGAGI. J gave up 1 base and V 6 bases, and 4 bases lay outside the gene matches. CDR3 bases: TGTGCCAGCAGGGGACAGGGCGTATCCTACGAGCAGTACTTC. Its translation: CASRGQGVSYEQYF.